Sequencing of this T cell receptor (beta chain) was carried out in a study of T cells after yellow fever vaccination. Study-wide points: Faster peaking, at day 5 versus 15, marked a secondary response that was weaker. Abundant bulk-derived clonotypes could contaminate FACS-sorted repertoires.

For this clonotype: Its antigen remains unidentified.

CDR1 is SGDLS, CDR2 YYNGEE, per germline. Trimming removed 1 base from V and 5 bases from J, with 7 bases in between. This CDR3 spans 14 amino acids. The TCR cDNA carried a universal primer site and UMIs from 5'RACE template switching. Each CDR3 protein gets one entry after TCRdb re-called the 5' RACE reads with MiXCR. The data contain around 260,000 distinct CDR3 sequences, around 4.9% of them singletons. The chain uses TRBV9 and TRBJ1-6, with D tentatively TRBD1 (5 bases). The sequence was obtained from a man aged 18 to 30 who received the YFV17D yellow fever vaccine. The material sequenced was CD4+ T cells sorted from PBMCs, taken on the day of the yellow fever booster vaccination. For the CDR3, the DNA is TGTGCCAGCAGCGTACAGGGAGATAATTCACCCCTCCACTTT. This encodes CASSVQGDNSPLHF.